This entry concerns a single T cell receptor beta chain. Its antigen is unidentified. Amplification used 60 Vbeta primers and 13 Jbeta primers. Generated by immunoSEQ multiplex PCR, the TCRdb table keeps only in-frame clones and is missing some. The sample records about 100,000 clones, roughly 76% being singletons. This sample stems from a study of cytomegalovirus exposure and HLA in healthy donors. Study-level findings and limits: 164 TCR beta chains were listed as cytomegalovirus-associated. Per a later analysis, HLA-associated TCR beta chains showed more clonal expansion than other, equally common TCR beta chains. Reportedly, fewer N-insertions than the 666-donor mean appeared in an Asian-associated ancestry cluster in a later analysis. At a 0.05 false discovery rate, a later analysis found some 17,000 TCR beta sequences to be associated with HLA alleles.

Germline values: CDR1 SGHVS, CDR2 FQNEAQ. The CDR3 consists of 15 residues. Trimming took 5 bases from V and 7 from J; bases not matched to a gene: 13. The receptor comes from a woman aged 55-70 years in good health and CMV-seropositive. Sequencing was carried out using PBMCs. The chain couples TRBV7-8 to TRBJ1-2, with 7 bases fitting TRBD1. CDR3 coding DNA: TGTGCCAGCAGCCCATCAGGGGGTATCTATGCTGGCTACACCTTC. Translating gives CASSPSGGIYAGYTF. Drawing the rest from reference TRBV7-8 and TRBJ1-2, the complete variable domain is GAGVSQSPRYKVAKRGQDVALRCDPISGHVSLFWYQQALGQGPEFLTYFQNEAQLDKSGLPSDRFFAERPEGSVSTLKIQRTQQEDSAVYLCASSPSGGIYAGYTFGSGTRLTVV.